This TCR beta chain was found in a study of molecular identifiers for immune sequencing clone quantification. For the study at large: Replicates involved a five-way split of RNA from roughly 18,000 or 92,000 naive CD8 cells, with sequencing of four.

Libraries of bulk TCR were made by previously described methods (with listed TCR primers). TCRdb analysed the PCR reads with MiXCR anew, one entry per CDR3 protein. The data show 97,000 or so distinct CDR3 sequences, 20% to 30% seen once. The V end lost 3 bases, the J end lost 4 bases, and 13 bases lay between the germline ends. The CDR3 totals 15 residues. Germline V gene sequence: CDR1 LNHDA, CDR2 SQIVND (reference sequence). This clonotype was seen repeatedly, ten times or more. Sequencing input: naive CD8+ T cells from blood, with Jurkat cell RNA spiked in. Subset in this sample: FACS-sorted CD8+CD4-CCR7+CD45RA+ naive T cells. V usage is TRBV19 and J usage is TRBJ1-5; TRBD1 might be the D (5 bases). The TCR originated in a human donor in good health. Some libraries in this study had Jurkat cell RNA spiked in. The CDR3 DNA is TGTGCCAGTAGTATCGGGGACCTGGGGAATCAGCCCCAGCATTTT. Translated, it gives CASSIGDLGNQPQHF. Complete variable domain (other parts from reference TRBV19 and TRBJ1-5): DGGITQSPKYLFRKEGQNVTLSCEQNLNHDAMYWYRQDPGQGLRLIYYSQIVNDFQKGDIAEGYSVSREKKESFPLTVTSAQKNPTAFYLCASSIGDLGNQPQHFGDGTRLSIL.